This T cell receptor beta chain comes out of a study of cytomegalovirus exposure and HLA in healthy donors. This clone was seen just once. The CDR3 has 16 amino acids. V was clipped by 4 bases and J by 3 bases; unmatched bases: 9. CDR1 and CDR2 from the germline V gene are MNHNS and SASEGT. Primers: 60 Vbeta forward and 13 Jbeta reverse. The protocol was immunoSEQ multiplex PCR, while the TCRdb copy is restricted to in-frame clones and leaves out a portion. The sample gives around 130,000 clones, more than 65% of which show up once; 2.5% to 3.5% is in the top ten. The sequenced sample was PBMCs. The V call is TRBV6-1, the J call TRBJ2-7; 10 nucleotides agree with TRBD2. This receptor was taken from a woman in her late teens or twenties in good health and CMV-seropositive. The CDR3 sequence: CASSGLELAGFYEQYF. For the CDR3, the DNA is TGTGCCAGCAGTGGGCTCGAACTAGCGGGGTTCTACGAGCAGTACTTC.